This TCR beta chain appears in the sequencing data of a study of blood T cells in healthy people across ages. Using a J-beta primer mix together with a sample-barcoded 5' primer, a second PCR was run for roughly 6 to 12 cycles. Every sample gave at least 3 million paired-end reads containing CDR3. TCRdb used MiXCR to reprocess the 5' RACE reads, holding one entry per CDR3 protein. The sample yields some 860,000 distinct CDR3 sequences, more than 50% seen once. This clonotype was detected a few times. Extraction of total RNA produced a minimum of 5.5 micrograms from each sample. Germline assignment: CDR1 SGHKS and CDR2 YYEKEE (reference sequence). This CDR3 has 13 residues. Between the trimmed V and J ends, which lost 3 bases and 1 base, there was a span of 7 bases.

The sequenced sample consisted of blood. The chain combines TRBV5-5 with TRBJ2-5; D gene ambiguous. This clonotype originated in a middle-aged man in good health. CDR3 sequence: CASSSVFQETQYF. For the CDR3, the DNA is TGTGCCAGCAGCTCAGTCTTCCAAGAGACCCAGTACTTC.